This TCR beta chain was identified during a study of blood T cell repertoires in COVID-19. V lost 8 bases and J lost 4, with 14 bases in between. The CDR3 has 13 amino acids. Germline loops: CDR1 SNHLY, CDR2 FYNNEI. Original methodology: The assay estimated nucleated cells by amplifying reference gene primers. The assay was immunoSEQ multiplex PCR, and TCRdb's table has in-frame clones only and misses some. V, J and clone size are taken as reported in that table, and D and trimming were inferred from the DNA itself. Of tens of thousands of clones listed, 86% were seen once; the top ten hold approximately 59%.

Sequenced input: peripheral blood. The gene calls are TRBV2 and TRBJ1-1; D might be TRBD1 (5 bases). This receptor was identified in a man between 70 and 80 years old with acute or convalescent COVID-19. This CDR3 is CASLSDMATEAFF. CDR3 sequence (DNA): TGTGCCAGCCTATCGGACATGGCCACTGAAGCTTTCTTT.